Reported below is one T cell receptor beta chain. No antigen is known for it. Some clones are missing from TCRdb's copy, which holds only in-frame ones; the method was immunoSEQ multiplex PCR. The sample comprises 1,500,000 or so clones, around 97% of which are singletons, and roughly 1.2% rests with the top ten. The data derive from a study of shared clonotypes between healthy human individuals. Study results and limitations: Among donors, sharing of clonotypes was expected to be affected by sequencing depth.

The length of the CDR3 is 17 residues. Germline loops: CDR1 SGDLS, CDR2 YYNGEE. V trimming: 4 bases; J trimming: 5 bases; junction bases outside the gene matches: 11. This clonotype originated in a man aged 25 to 40 in good health. The sample consisted of naive CD4+ T cells sorted from blood. Stated subset: CD45RA+ positively selected. This chain joins TRBV9 and TRBJ2-2, with TRBD2 matching over 10 bases. As DNA, the CDR3 is TGTGCCAGCAGCCCTCACACTAGCGGGATAGGTACCGGGGAGCTGTTTTTT. Translation: CASSPHTSGIGTGELFF.